This is a list of T cell receptor beta chains from one sample in a study of T cells in Graves' hyperthyroidism and ophthalmopathy. TCRdb processed the multiplex PCR reads anew with MiXCR; each CDR3 protein has one entry. This table holds about 280,000 distinct CDR3 sequences, less than 30% found once. The specimen sequenced was blood. The receptors shown here come from a middle-aged man with Graves' hyperthyroidism that later progressed to Graves' ophthalmopathy. The CDR3 runs from the conserved cysteine through the conserved F or W. A D gene is named only where the DNA matches it firmly. Not every row has a clone size; where given, it reads once, few, many or a size class.

cdr3_length	d_call	v_call	j_call	clone_size	cdr3_nt	cdr3_aa
16	TRBD2	TRBV6-1	TRBJ2-2	many	TGTGCCAGCAACCCATGGGCTAGCGGAGGGCCCGGGGAGCTGTTTTTT	CASNPWASGGPGELFF
12	NA	TRBV3-1	TRBJ2-2	many	TGTGCCAGCAGCTCCTGGGCCGGGGAGCTGTTTTTT	CASSSWAGELFF
12	NA	TRBV30	TRBJ2-5	NA	TGTGCCTGGAGGTCCGAGGGCGAGGCCCAGTACTTC	CAWRSEGEAQYF
15	NA	TRBV6-1	TRBJ1-2	NA	TGTGCCAGCACCCCGAGGGCAGGTACTAACTATGGCTACACCTTC	CASTPRAGTNYGYTF
13	NA	TRBV19	TRBJ1-1	many	TGTGCCAGTAAAGTGGGCACGAACACTGAAGCTTTCTTT	CASKVGTNTEAFF
13	NA	TRBV28	TRBJ2-1	many	TGTGCCAGCAGTTTAGATCAAGTGGTTTTTCAGTTCTTC	CASSLDQVVFQFF
13	TRBD2	TRBV6-1	TRBJ2-5	many	TGTGCCACCTCTAGCGGGAGCGGTGAGACCCAGTACTTC	CATSSGSGETQYF
15	NA	TRBV3-1	TRBJ2-5	many	TGTGCCAGCAGCCCCAAAAGGGGGTTACAAGAGACCCAGTACTTC	CASSPKRGLQETQYF
13	NA	TRBV19	TRBJ1-5	many	TGTGCCAGTACCCGGGCGGGTTTCGAACCCCAGCATTTT	CASTRAGFEPQHF
15	TRBD1	TRBV30	TRBJ2-7	NA	TGTGCCTGGAGTGTTAAGGGACAGGGAACCTACGAGCAGTACTTC	CAWSVKGQGTYEQYF
14	NA	TRBV11-2	TRBJ1-2	NA	TGTGCCAGCAGCTTAGAGGGTCGCTACTATGGCTACACCTTC	CASSLEGRYYGYTF
15	TRBD2	TRBV12-3/TRBV12-4	TRBJ2-7	NA	TGTGCCAGCAGACCCGGACTAGCGGGGGGCCACGAGCAGTACTTC	CASRPGLAGGHEQYF
15	NA	TRBV15	TRBJ1-5	many	TGTGCCACCAGCAGAGATCGGGTGTCCCCTCAGCCCCAGCATTTT	CATSRDRVSPQPQHF
16	TRBD2	TRBV19	TRBJ2-2	NA	TGTGCCAGTAGGCCTTTCGGACTAGCGGGAGACGGGGAGCTGTTTTTT	CASRPFGLAGDGELFF
20	TRBD2	TRBV3-1	TRBJ2-5	many	TGTGCCAGCAGCCAAACTCCGGGACTAGCGGCAAAGTTCTCCCAAGAGACCCAGTACTTC	CASSQTPGLAAKFSQETQYF
15	NA	TRBV20-1	TRBJ1-2	many	TGCAGTGCTAGAGCCATACAAAACCCTAACTATGGCTACACCTTC	CSARAIQNPNYGYTF
13	NA	TRBV16	TRBJ2-5	many	TGTGCCAGCACCACAACGGTCCAAGAGACCCAGTACTTC	CASTTTVQETQYF
10	NA	TRBV6-1	TRBJ2-7	few	TGTGCCACTGCGAACTACGAGCAGTACTTC	CATANYEQYF
15	TRBD2	TRBV11-1	TRBJ2-7	many	TGTGCCAGCAGCGGGACTAGCGGGAGTACGTACGAGCAGTACTTC	CASSGTSGSTYEQYF
15	TRBD1	TRBV12-3/TRBV12-4	TRBJ2-7	NA	TGTGCCAGCAGCGTCGGACAGGTGACTCCTCACGAGCAGTACTTC	CASSVGQVTPHEQYF
13	NA	TRBV11-2	TRBJ2-7	NA	TGTGCCAGCAGCTTAGATGGAGGGGAAGAGCAGTACTTC	CASSLDGGEEQYF
12	NA	TRBV29-1	TRBJ1-1	many	TGCAGCGCCCAACCCTTGAACACTGAAGCTTTCTTT	CSAQPLNTEAFF
15	TRBD1	TRBV28	TRBJ2-7	many	TGTGCCAGCGGCCGAGGGGGACAGGAACTTTACGAGCAGTACTTC	CASGRGGQELYEQYF
14	NA	TRBV25-1	TRBJ2-2	many	TGTGCCAGCAGTCTAAATTGGCCGACCGGGGAGCTGTTTTTT	CASSLNWPTGELFF
12	TRBD2	TRBV6-2/TRBV6-3	TRBJ2-7	NA	TGTGCCAGCAGTACAGCCTCGGGGGGTGCGTACTTC	CASSTASGGAYF
14	NA	TRBV28	TRBJ1-1	NA	TGTGCCAGCAGTTTGTACCCTCAGAACACTGAAGCTTCCTTT	CASSLYPQNTEASF
21	NA	TRBV6-5	TRBJ1-2	many	TGTGCCAGCAGTTACGGCACCCTGAGTAGAGACGTAGGACGGCCCAACTATGGCTACACCTTC	CASSYGTLSRDVGRPNYGYTF
14	NA	TRBV3-1	TRBJ1-1	many	TGTGCCAGCAGCCAAGGTCTGGTAGACACTGAAGCTTTCTTT	CASSQGLVDTEAFF
14	NA	TRBV30	TRBJ2-2	NA	TGTGCCTGGAGTCTCAGAAGGGACACCGGGGAGCTGTTTTTT	CAWSLRRDTGELFF
15	TRBD2	TRBV28	TRBJ2-7	NA	TGTGCCAGCAGCCGACCGGGAGGCTTCACCTACGAGCAGTACTTC	CASSRPGGFTYEQYF
12	NA	TRBV12-3/TRBV12-4	TRBJ2-5	NA	TGTGCCAGCGGGGGCGGGTCGGAGACCCAGTACTTC	CASGGGSETQYF
12	NA	TRBV7-8	TRBJ2-7	many	TGTGCCAGCAGCCGACGACAGAGCGAGCAGTACTTC	CASSRRQSEQYF
14	NA	TRBV20-1	TRBJ2-7	many	TGCAGTGCTAGCCCGGGACGGTCTTCCTACGAGCAGTACTTC	CSASPGRSSYEQYF
13	NA	TRBV18	TRBJ1-2	NA	TGTGCCAGCTCACCAATGACAGAACTTGGCTACACCTTC	CASSPMTELGYTF
14	NA	TRBV6-5	TRBJ2-2	many	TGTGCCAGCAGGCTGGACAGTTGGACCGGGGAGCTGTTTTTT	CASRLDSWTGELFF
15	NA	TRBV9	TRBJ2-5	many	TGTGCCAGCAGCGTAGTGTCGGGAGCTGGGGAGACCCAGTACTTC	CASSVVSGAGETQYF
12	NA	TRBV7-3	TRBJ2-7	many	TGTGCCAGCAGCTCGCCCCAGGGGGAGCAGTACTTC	CASSSPQGEQYF
12	NA	TRBV20-1	TRBJ2-7	many	TGCAGTGCTAGAGGGATACACTACGAGCAGTACTTC	CSARGIHYEQYF
14	NA	TRBV30	TRBJ2-7	many	TGTGCCTGGAGTGAAAAGGGACGGAGCTACGAGCAGTACTTC	CAWSEKGRSYEQYF
14	NA	TRBV19	TRBJ1-1	many	TGTGCCAGTAGTGCAGGGACATCCAACACTGAAGCTTTCTTT	CASSAGTSNTEAFF
15	NA	TRBV20-1	TRBJ2-7	NA	TGCAGTGCTAGAGATTCGATGGATCTCAACTACGAGCAGTACTTC	CSARDSMDLNYEQYF
14	TRBD1	TRBV29-1	TRBJ2-7	many	TGCAGCGTGAGAACCGGGACAGGGGGCTACGAGCAGTACTTC	CSVRTGTGGYEQYF
11	NA	TRBV6-2/TRBV6-3	TRBJ1-5	NA	TGTGCCAGCAGTTACGGGGGATGGCAGCATTTT	CASSYGGWQHF
13	NA	TRBV6-2/TRBV6-3	TRBJ2-7	once	TGTGCCAGCAGCCATGGTATCTACTACGAGCAGTACTTC	CASSHGIYYEQYF
17	NA	TRBV11-1	TRBJ1-6	few	TGTGCCAGCAGCTTAGCGCTATGGAGGACAAATAATTCACCCCTCCACTTT	CASSLALWRTNNSPLHF
16	TRBD1	TRBV5-1	TRBJ1-6	NA	TGCGCCAGCACGTCTACCGGGACAGGGAGGTCGTCACCCCTCCACTTT	CASTSTGTGRSSPLHF
17	NA	TRBV5-1	TRBJ2-6	many	TGCGCCAGCAGCTTGGTCGAAACAAGCTCTGGGGCCAACGTCCTGACTTTC	CASSLVETSSGANVLTF
15	NA	TRBV11-2	TRBJ1-2	many	TGTGCCAGCAGCGCGGACATACAGGGTTACTATGGCTACACCTTC	CASSADIQGYYGYTF
15	NA	TRBV14	TRBJ1-2	NA	TGTGCCAGCAGCCAAGGGACACGCGACCTCTATCGCTACACCTTC	CASSQGTRDLYRYTF
16	TRBD1	TRBV30	TRBJ2-6	many	TGTGCCTGGAGTAAAACAGGGGCCTCTGGGGCCAACGTCCTGACTTTC	CAWSKTGASGANVLTF
12	NA	TRBV20-1	TRBJ1-1	NA	TGCAGTGCTAGAGGGAAGGGTGAGGTGGCTTTCTTT	CSARGKGEVAFF
13	TRBD2	TRBV19	TRBJ2-7	many	TGTGCCAGTAGTATGGGGACTAGCGGCGAGCAGTACTTC	CASSMGTSGEQYF
14	NA	TRBV28	TRBJ1-1	NA	TGTGCCAGCAGCACGCTTCAGGGAAAGACTGAAGCTTTCTTT	CASSTLQGKTEAFF
17	NA	TRBV5-1	TRBJ1-2	many	TGCGCCAGCAGCTTGGCCTATGGGGCCCCGAGAGGCTATGGCTACACCTTC	CASSLAYGAPRGYGYTF